These T cell receptor beta chains were read from a single sample in a study of early T cells in non-severe SARS-CoV-2 infection. TCRdb itself ran the 5' RACE reads through MiXCR, one entry per CDR3 protein. Altogether more than 50,000 distinct CDR3 sequences are present, roughly 12% being singletons, with the ten largest covering roughly 5%. The sample was whole blood. These receptors originate from an adult who was a healthcare worker with PCR-confirmed SARS-CoV-2 infection or an uninfected control (not recorded which). Both conserved end residues are part of each CDR3. D genes are given only for firm matches. Only some rows state a clone size, as once, few, many or a class for expanded clones.

J	V	size	D	DNA	CDR3
TRBJ2-1	TRBV29-1	few	TRBD2	TGCAGCGTTGAAGGTCATAGCGGGAGCTCCTACAATGAGCAGTTCTTC	CSVEGHSGSSYNEQFF
TRBJ1-1	TRBV29-1	-	-	TGCAGCTACAAGACCGGTAACACTGAAGCTTTCTTT	CSYKTGNTEAFF
TRBJ1-5	TRBV6-5	many	TRBD1	TGTGCCAGCCAACCAGACAGGGATCAGCCCCAGCATTTT	CASQPDRDQPQHF
TRBJ1-2	TRBV5-8	many	-	TGTGCCAGCAGCAATTATGGCTACACCTTC	CASSNYGYTF
TRBJ2-3	TRBV28	few	-	TGTGCTGCTCACAGGGATAGGGCTTCAGATACGCAGTATTTT	CAAHRDRASDTQYF
TRBJ2-2	TRBV5-4	-	TRBD2	TGTGCCAGCAGTTGGGGGACTAGCGGGAACACCGGGGAGCTGTTTTTT	CASSWGTSGNTGELFF
TRBJ2-5	TRBV6-5	-	TRBD2	TGTGCCAGCCCTTCAGCGGGAGGACCCCAAGAGACCCAGTACTTC	CASPSAGGPQETQYF
TRBJ1-1	TRBV29-1	-	-	TGCAGCGTTGTACCGCGGCAGGGCCCTGAAGCTTTCTTT	CSVVPRQGPEAFF
TRBJ2-7	TRBV12-5	-	-	TGTGCTAGTGGTTTCGGGGGGCCCCGATACGAGCAGTACTTC	CASGFGGPRYEQYF
TRBJ2-2	TRBV12-3/TRBV12-4	-	TRBD1	TGTGCCAGCAGTTCCGGACAGGGCCTGGCCACCGGGGAGCTGTTTTTT	CASSSGQGLATGELFF
TRBJ2-7	TRBV6-5	many	-	TGTGCCAGCAGTTACTCCCGATCGTACGAGCAGTACTTC	CASSYSRSYEQYF
TRBJ1-1	TRBV6-2/TRBV6-3	-	-	TGTGTAACACAGTCATCGGGGGCTTTCTTT	CVTQSSGAFF
TRBJ1-2	TRBV10-2	many	-	TGCGCCAGCAGTGGCGGATATGGCTACACCTTC	CASSGGYGYTF
TRBJ2-7	TRBV3-1	few	-	TGTGCCAGCAGCCAAGGGGTGAACTACGAGCAGTACTTC	CASSQGVNYEQYF
TRBJ2-1	TRBV29-1	many	-	TGCAGCGTTGGGGACGGGACCTACAATGAGCAGTTCTTC	CSVGDGTYNEQFF
TRBJ1-6	TRBV5-1	many	TRBD1	TGCGCCAGCAGCTTGGAGGGACAGGACTATAATTCACCCCTCCACTTT	CASSLEGQDYNSPLHF
TRBJ2-1	TRBV9	-	TRBD2	TGTGCCAGCAGCGTAGCTGTACTAGCGGGGGATGAGCAGTTCTTC	CASSVAVLAGDEQFF
TRBJ2-3	TRBV29-1	-	TRBD1	TGCAGCGTTACCAGGGGGCTCGAAAGAAGAGATACGCAGTATTTT	CSVTRGLERRDTQYF
TRBJ1-2	TRBV6-5	-	-	TGTGCCAGCAGTAACTCCGCAGGCTACACCTTC	CASSNSAGYTF
TRBJ2-7	TRBV11-2	many	-	TGTGCCAGCAGCTTAAGGGGGACCTACGAGCAGTACTTC	CASSLRGTYEQYF
TRBJ2-2	TRBV9	few	-	TGTGCCAGCAGCCCGGGACAGAACACCGGGGAGCTGTTTTTT	CASSPGQNTGELFF
TRBJ2-7	TRBV19	many	-	TGTGCCAGTAGTATCGACGACCACGAGCAGTACTTC	CASSIDDHEQYF
TRBJ1-4	TRBV3-1	few	-	TGTGCCAGCAGCCAACGTCCGGCGGCCGGTATTGGTGAAAAACTGTTTTTT	CASSQRPAAGIGEKLFF
TRBJ2-1	TRBV3-1	few	TRBD2	TGTGCCAGCAGCCAAGGGGCGGGAGGCCATGAGCAGTTCTTC	CASSQGAGGHEQFF
TRBJ2-4	TRBV28	few	-	TGTGCCAGCAGCCCCACCCGCAGTACAAACATTCAGTACTTC	CASSPTRSTNIQYF
TRBJ1-6	TRBV29-1	few	-	TGCAGCCCACGGCCCGGCAATTCACCCCTCCACTTT	CSPRPGNSPLHF
TRBJ1-2	TRBV12-3/TRBV12-4	many	-	TGTGCCAGCACTACCAGCCGGGTCTTGTCTTTGGTAAACTATGGCTACACCTTC	CASTTSRVLSLVNYGYTF
TRBJ2-7	TRBV11-2	-	TRBD2	TGTGCCAGCAGCTTAAGCCGCGGGAGGGGCGAGCAGTACTTC	CASSLSRGRGEQYF
TRBJ2-3	TRBV7-2	-	TRBD2	TGTGCCAGCAGCTTCATAGCGGGGGCGGGGGATACGCAGTATTTT	CASSFIAGAGDTQYF
TRBJ2-5	TRBV7-8	-	TRBD2	TGTGCCAGCAGCTTAGCTCGACTAGCGGTCGCGAAGACCCAGTACTTC	CASSLARLAVAKTQYF
TRBJ2-2	TRBV12-3/TRBV12-4	few	TRBD2	TGTGCCGGACTCCGGACTAGCGGGGTCACCGGGGAGCTGTTTTTT	CAGLRTSGVTGELFF
TRBJ2-1	TRBV6-2/TRBV6-3	few	-	TGTGCCAGCAGAGGTGGCGGCTACAATGAGCAGTTCTTC	CASRGGGYNEQFF
TRBJ1-1	TRBV6-2/TRBV6-3	few	-	TGTGCCAGCAGCTCCCATGGGGGGACTGAAGCTTTCTTT	CASSSHGGTEAFF
TRBJ1-1	TRBV7-2	many	TRBD1	TGTGCCAGCAGCTTAGTCGCCGGGACAGGGGGCACTGAAGCTTTCTTT	CASSLVAGTGGTEAFF
TRBJ1-5	TRBV2	few	TRBD1	TGTGCCAGCAGTGGGGGACAGGTTGGAGGACCCCAGCATTTT	CASSGGQVGGPQHF
TRBJ2-2	TRBV7-2	-	TRBD2	TGTGCCAGCGCGGGGGGCCTTGACACCGGGGAGCTGTTTTTT	CASAGGLDTGELFF
TRBJ2-1	TRBV6-7	few	-	TGTGCCAGCAGTCCCAAGCGGGCCAGCTCCTACAATGAGCAGTTCTTC	CASSPKRASSYNEQFF
TRBJ2-7	TRBV20-1	many	TRBD1	TGCAGTGCTGGGCTTACAGGGGGCGCGAGGGGCGAGCAGTACTTC	CSAGLTGGARGEQYF
TRBJ2-3	TRBV10-1	few	-	TGCGCCAGCGGGGGATTGGGAACAGATACGCAGTATTTT	CASGGLGTDTQYF